The 3 T cell receptor beta chains listed next were all sequenced from one sample in a study of CD8 T cells in Susac syndrome. After extraction with the RNeasy kit, 0.5 to 1 ug of the RNA was reverse transcribed using random hexamers. TCRdb ran MiXCR on the immunoSEQ multiplex PCR reads and lists one entry per CDR3 protein. This sample carries around 170,000 distinct CDR3 sequences, roughly 95% of them seen once, and the ten largest clones take approximately 0.12%. The material sequenced was CD4+ T cells from PBMCs. The receptors come from a human donor with Susac syndrome.

The chain has TRBV7-2 and TRBJ2-5, with D maybe TRBD2 (6 bases). The CDR3 has 12 amino acids. Germline loops: CDR1 SGHTA, CDR2 FQGNSA. Trimming left V 5 bases short and J 6 bases short, with 10 bases between. The chain's CDR3 is CASSPGRQTQYF. The CDR3 region has the DNA TGTGCCAGCAGCCCAGGGAGGCAGACCCAGTACTTC.

This clonotype appeared once. The chain has TRBV20-1 and TRBJ2-1, with 9 bases lining up with TRBD1. Trimming at V came to 3 bases and at J to 8 bases, leaving 11 bases not matched to a gene. The V gene's germline CDR1 is DFQATT and CDR2 SNEGSKA (reference sequence). This CDR3 has 15 amino acids. CDR3 amino acids: CSASPPGQGGDEQFF. The CDR3 DNA follows: TGCAGTGCTAGTCCGCCGGGACAGGGAGGCGATGAGCAGTTCTTC.

The genes are TRBV5-1 and TRBJ2-3; D not resolved. Germline V gene data show CDR1 as SGHRS and CDR2 as YFSETQ. The CDR3 extends over 14 amino acids. V was trimmed by 5 bases and J by 4 bases, leaving 14 bases between them. The CDR3 is CASRVDRVADTQYF. In DNA form, the CDR3 reads TGCGCCAGCAGGGTTGACCGGGTGGCAGATACGCAGTATTTT.